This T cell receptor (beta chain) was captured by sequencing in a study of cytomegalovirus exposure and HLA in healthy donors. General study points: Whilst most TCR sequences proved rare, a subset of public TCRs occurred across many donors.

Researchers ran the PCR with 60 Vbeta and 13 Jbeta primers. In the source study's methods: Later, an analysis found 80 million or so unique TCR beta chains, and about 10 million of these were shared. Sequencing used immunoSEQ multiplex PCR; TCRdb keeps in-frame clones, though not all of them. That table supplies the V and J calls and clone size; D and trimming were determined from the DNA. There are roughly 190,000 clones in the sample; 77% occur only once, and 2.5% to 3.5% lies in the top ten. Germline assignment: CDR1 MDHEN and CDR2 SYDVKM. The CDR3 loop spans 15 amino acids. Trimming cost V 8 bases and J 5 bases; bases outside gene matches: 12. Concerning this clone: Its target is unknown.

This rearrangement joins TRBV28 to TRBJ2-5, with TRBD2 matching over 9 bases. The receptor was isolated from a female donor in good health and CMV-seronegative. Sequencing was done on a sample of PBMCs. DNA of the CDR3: TGTGCCAGCGGACTTAGCGGGGGCCGGCGGGAGACCCAGTACTTC. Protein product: CASGLSGGRRETQYF.